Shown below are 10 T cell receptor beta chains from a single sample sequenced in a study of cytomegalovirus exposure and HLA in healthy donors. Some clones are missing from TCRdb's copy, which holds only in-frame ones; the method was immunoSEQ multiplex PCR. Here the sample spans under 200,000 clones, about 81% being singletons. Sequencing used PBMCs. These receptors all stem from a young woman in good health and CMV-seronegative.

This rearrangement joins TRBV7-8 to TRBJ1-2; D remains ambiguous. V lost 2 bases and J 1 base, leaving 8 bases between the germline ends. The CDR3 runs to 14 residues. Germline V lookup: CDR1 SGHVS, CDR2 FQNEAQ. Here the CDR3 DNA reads TGTGCCAGCAGCTTAAATCGGGGTAACTATGGCTACACCTTC. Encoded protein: CASSLNRGNYGYTF.

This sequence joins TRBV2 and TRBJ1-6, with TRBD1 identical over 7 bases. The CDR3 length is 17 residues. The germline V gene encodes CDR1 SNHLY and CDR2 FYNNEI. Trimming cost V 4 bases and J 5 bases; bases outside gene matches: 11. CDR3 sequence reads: CASSGEGQANHNSPLHF. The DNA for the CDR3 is TGTGCCAGCAGTGGCGAAGGACAGGCGAACCATAATTCACCCCTCCACTTT.

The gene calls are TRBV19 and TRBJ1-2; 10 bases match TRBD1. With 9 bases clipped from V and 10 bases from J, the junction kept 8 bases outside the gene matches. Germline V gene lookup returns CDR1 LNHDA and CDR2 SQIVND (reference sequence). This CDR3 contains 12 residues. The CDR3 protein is CASKGTGDLYTF. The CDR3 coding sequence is TGTGCCAGCAAAGGGACAGGGGACCTCTACACCTTC. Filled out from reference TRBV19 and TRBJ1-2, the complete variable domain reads DGGITQSPKYLFRKEGQNVTLSCEQNLNHDAMYWYRQDPGQGLRLIYYSQIVNDFQKGDIAEGYSVSREKKESFPLTVTSAQKNPTAFYLCASKGTGDLYTFGSGTRLTVV.

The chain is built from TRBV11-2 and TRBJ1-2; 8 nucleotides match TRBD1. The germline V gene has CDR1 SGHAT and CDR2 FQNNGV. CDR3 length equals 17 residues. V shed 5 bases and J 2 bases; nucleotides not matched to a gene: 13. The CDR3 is CASSPLLDRAPNYGYTF. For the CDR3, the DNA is TGTGCCAGCAGCCCACTTTTGGACAGGGCCCCGAACTATGGCTACACCTTC.

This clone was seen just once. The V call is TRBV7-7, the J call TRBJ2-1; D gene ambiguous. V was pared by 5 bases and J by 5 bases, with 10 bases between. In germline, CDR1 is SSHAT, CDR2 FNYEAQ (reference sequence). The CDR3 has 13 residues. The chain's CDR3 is CASSAGIDNEQFF. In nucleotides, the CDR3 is TGTGCCAGCAGCGCCGGTATCGACAATGAGCAGTTCTTC.

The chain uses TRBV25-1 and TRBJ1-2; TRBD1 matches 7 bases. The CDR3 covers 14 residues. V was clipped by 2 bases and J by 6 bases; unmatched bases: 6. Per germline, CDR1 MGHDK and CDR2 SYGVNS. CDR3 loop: CASSEPGTANGYTF. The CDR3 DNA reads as TGTGCCAGCAGTGAACCGGGGACAGCAAATGGCTACACCTTC.

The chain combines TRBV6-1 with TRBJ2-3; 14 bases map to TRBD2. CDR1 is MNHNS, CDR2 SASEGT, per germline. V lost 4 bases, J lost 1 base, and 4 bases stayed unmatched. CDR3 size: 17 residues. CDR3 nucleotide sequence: TGTGCCAGCAGTGGACTAGCGGGGGGGCCGGGCACAGATACGCAGTATTTT. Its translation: CASSGLAGGPGTDTQYF.

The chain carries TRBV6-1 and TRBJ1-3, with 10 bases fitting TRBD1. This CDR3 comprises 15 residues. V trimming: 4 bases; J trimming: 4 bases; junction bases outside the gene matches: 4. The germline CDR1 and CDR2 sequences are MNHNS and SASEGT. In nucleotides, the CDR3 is TGTGCCAGCAGTGCCGGGACAGGGGAAGGAAACACCATATATTTT. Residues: CASSAGTGEGNTIYF.

The CDR3 nucleotides read TGCAGCGTTCAGGGACTAGCGGGGCAAACCTACAATGAGCAGTTCTTC. Its translation is CSVQGLAGQTYNEQFF. This chain uses TRBV29-1 with TRBJ2-1, with 13 bases identical to TRBD2. The CDR3 spans 16 residues. CDR1 is SQVTM and CDR2 is ANQGSEA in the germline V gene. V was clipped by 5 bases and J by 2 bases; unmatched bases: 6.

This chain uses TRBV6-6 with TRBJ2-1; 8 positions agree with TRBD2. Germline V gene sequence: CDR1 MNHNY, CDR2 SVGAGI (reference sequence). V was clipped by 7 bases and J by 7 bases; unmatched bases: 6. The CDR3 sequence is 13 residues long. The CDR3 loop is CASNPRGGNEQFF. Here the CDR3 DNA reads TGTGCCAGCAACCCCCGGGGGGGAAATGAGCAGTTCTTC.